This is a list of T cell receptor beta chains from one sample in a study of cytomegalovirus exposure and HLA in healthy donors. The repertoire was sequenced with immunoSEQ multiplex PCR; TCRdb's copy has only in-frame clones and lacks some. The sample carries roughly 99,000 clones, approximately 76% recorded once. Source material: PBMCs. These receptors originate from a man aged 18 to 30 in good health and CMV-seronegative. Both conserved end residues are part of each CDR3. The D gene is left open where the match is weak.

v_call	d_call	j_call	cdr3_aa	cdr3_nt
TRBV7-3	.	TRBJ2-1	CASSYRGAGDNEQFF	TGTGCCAGCAGCTACCGGGGGGCGGGGGACAATGAGCAGTTCTTC
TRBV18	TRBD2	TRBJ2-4	CASSAGLAGGQAKNIQYF	TGTGCCAGCTCGGCGGGACTAGCGGGGGGGCAGGCCAAAAACATTCAGTACTTC
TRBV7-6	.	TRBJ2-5	CASSLQGGTQYF	TGTGCCAGCAGCTTACAGGGAGGGACCCAGTACTTC
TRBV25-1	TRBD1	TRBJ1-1	CASSESGGTEAFF	TGTGCCAGCAGTGAATCAGGGGGTACTGAAGCTTTCTTT
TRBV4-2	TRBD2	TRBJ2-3	CASGLSGGSTDTQYF	TGTGCCAGCGGGCTCTCGGGGGGGAGCACAGATACGCAGTATTTT
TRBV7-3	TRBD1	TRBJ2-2	CASSPATGGTGELFF	TGTGCCAGCAGCCCCGCGACAGGGGGCACCGGGGAGCTGTTTTTT
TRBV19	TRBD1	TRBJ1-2	CASRINSGTVYGYTF	TGTGCCAGTAGGATAAATTCCGGGACAGTCTATGGCTACACCTTC
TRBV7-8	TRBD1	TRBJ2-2	CASSLTGTGIAGELFF	TGTGCCAGCAGCTTAACCGGGACAGGGATCGCCGGGGAGCTGTTTTTT
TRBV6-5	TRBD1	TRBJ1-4	CASTETGRAEKLFF	TGTGCCAGCACGGAGACAGGGCGGGCTGAAAAACTGTTTTTT
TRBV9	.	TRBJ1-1	CASSVAVGRRAEAFF	TGTGCCAGCAGCGTAGCGGTCGGGAGGAGGGCTGAAGCTTTCTTT
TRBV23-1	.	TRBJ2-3	CASSQSVRRGLTDTQYF	TGCGCCAGCAGTCAATCGGTGAGGCGGGGCCTCACAGATACGCAGTATTTT